One and the same sample provided the 17 T cell receptor beta chains below, sequenced in a study of shared clonotypes between healthy human individuals. Naive CD8 populations comprised CD45RO-negative cells positively selected for CCR7, excluding terminally differentiated effector memory CD45RA+ cells. The repertoire was sequenced with immunoSEQ multiplex PCR; TCRdb's copy has only in-frame clones and lacks some. Of millions of clones detected, about 95% appear once; the ten largest clones hold around 1.1%. The sample comprised naive CD8+ T cells sorted from blood. These receptors came from a man aged 18 to 30 in good health.

DNA of the CDR3: TGTGCCAGCAGTTTTACTAGCGGGAGAGTCGAGGATGAGCAGTTCTTC. Its protein product is CASSFTSGRVEDEQFF. The chain combines TRBV2 with TRBJ2-1; 11 nucleotides match TRBD2. The trim removed 5 bases at V and 8 bases at J, leaving 11 bases unmatched. Germline V gene data show CDR1 as SNHLY and CDR2 as FYNNEI. This CDR3 comprises 16 residues.

This sequence joins TRBV10-2 and TRBJ2-7; D might be TRBD1 or TRBD2, each matching 5 bases. Trimming pared 8 bases from V and 3 bases from J, leaving 11 bases between. The CDR3 has 12 amino acids. The germline V gene has CDR1 WSHSY and CDR2 SAAADI. CDR3 sequence reads: CASGIGGYEQYF. Written as DNA, the CDR3 is TGCGCCAGCGGTATTGGGGGCTACGAGCAGTACTTC.

This sequence joins TRBV6-1 and TRBJ2-7, with TRBD1 identical over 10 bases. Germline V gene sequence: CDR1 MNHNS, CDR2 SASEGT. Trimming took 1 base from V and 5 from J; bases not matched to a gene: 5. The CDR3 extends over 15 amino acids. Here the CDR3 DNA reads TGTGCCAGCAGTGAAGTTGGGACAGGGGTACACGAGCAGTACTTC. It encodes CASSEVGTGVHEQYF.

The chain carries TRBV6-6 and TRBJ1-1; D possibly corresponds to TRBD1 (6 bases). The V gene lost 2 bases and the J gene lost 6 bases, with 19 bases spanning the gap. In germline, CDR1 is MNHNY, CDR2 SVGAGI (reference sequence). The CDR3 consists of 16 residues. The CDR3 DNA reads as TGTGCCAGCAGTTACGGGGCAGGGGTTGAAATTGCTGAAGCTTTCTTT. Residues: CASSYGAGVEIAEAFF.

The chain is built from TRBV9 and TRBJ1-6; 8 bases are shared with TRBD1. Losses at the gene ends were 3 bases for V and 8 bases for J; bases not matched to a gene: 10. Germline V gives CDR1 SGDLS, CDR2 YYNGEE. This CDR3 spans 16 amino acids. As DNA, the CDR3 is TGTGCCAGCAGCGCAGGCTCAGGGGGCAGGGATTCACCCCTCCACTTT. Residues: CASSAGSGGRDSPLHF.

With respect to this clone: The same CDR3 is also encoded by other DNA sequences in this sample. The chain joins TRBV9 to TRBJ2-1, with D possibly TRBD2 on 5 matching bases. V was pared by 0 bases and J by 0 bases, with 7 bases between. The germline V gene has CDR1 SGDLS and CDR2 YYNGEE. The CDR3 has 15 residues. The CDR3 bases are TGTGCCAGCAGCGTAGGGACTTACTCCTACAATGAGCAGTTCTTC. Translated, it gives CASSVGTYSYNEQFF.

The count of this clone is one. The rearrangement links TRBV9 to TRBJ2-2, with D uncertain. Trimming took 3 bases from V and 4 from J, leaving 7 bases between them. The germline gives CDR1 SGDLS, CDR2 YYNGEE. The CDR3 has 13 amino acids. This CDR3 reads CASSASSTGELFF. CDR3 coding DNA: TGTGCCAGCAGCGCGAGCTCCACCGGGGAGCTGTTTTTT.

This chain connects TRBV19 to TRBJ2-7, with a possible D match to TRBD2 (6 bases). V lost 9 bases and J 2 bases, leaving 14 bases between the germline ends. Germline V gene sequence: CDR1 LNHDA, CDR2 SQIVND (reference sequence). The CDR3 has 13 residues. The CDR3 region has the DNA TGTGCCAGCGCCCCGGGAGTAACCTACGAGCAGTACTTC. This codes for CASAPGVTYEQYF.

The rearrangement links TRBV11-3 to TRBJ2-1; tentative D call: TRBD1 (6 bases). Germline V lookup: CDR1 SGHNT, CDR2 YENEEA. Deletions cut 5 bases from V and 8 bases from J, with 16 bases between. This CDR3 has 14 residues. The CDR3 loop reads CASSLGTFPDEQFF. CDR3 in DNA: TGTGCCAGCAGCCTCGGGACATTCCCGGATGAGCAGTTCTTC.

J is TRBJ2-3 and V is TRBV19; D is perhaps TRBD1 (7 bases). Germline-derived CDR1 and CDR2 are LNHDA and SQIVND (reference sequence). The CDR3 extends over 15 amino acids. V was shortened by 5 bases and J by 5 bases, with 17 bases between the two germline ends. CDR3 residues: CASSEGGGAGDTQYF. The CDR3 DNA sequence: TGTGCCAGTAGTGAAGGAGGGGGCGCGGGAGATACGCAGTATTTT.

Points on this clone: Additional DNA sequences in this sample encode the identical CDR3. The rearrangement links TRBV4-1 to TRBJ2-7; 8 nucleotides line up with TRBD1. Germline values: CDR1 MGHRA, CDR2 YSYEKL. This CDR3 region has 14 residues. V dropped 5 bases and J dropped 3; count of bases not matched to a gene: 6. The CDR3 reads CASSTGQGSYEQYF. The CDR3 nucleotides are TGCGCCAGCAGCACCGGACAGGGTAGCTACGAGCAGTACTTC.

V is TRBV7-9 and J is TRBJ2-3; D unresolved. Germline CDR1 and CDR2: SEHNR and FQNEAQ (reference sequence). V was clipped by 4 bases and J by 7 bases, with 15 bases between them. This CDR3 comprises 14 residues. In nucleotides, the CDR3 is TGTGCCAGCAGCTCCGCGCCCCGCGGCTATACGCAGTATTTT. It codes for CASSSAPRGYTQYF.

This rearrangement joins TRBV29-1 to TRBJ2-5; 7 bases are shared with TRBD1. The CDR3 contains 14 residues. Trimming removed 6 bases from V and 5 bases from J; junction bases left unmatched: 12. The germline V gene has CDR1 SQVTM and CDR2 ANQGSEA. CDR3 nucleotide sequence: TGCAGCGTGCCCGCGGACAGGACACCCGAGACCCAGTACTTC. This encodes CSVPADRTPETQYF.

The V and J genes are TRBV19 and TRBJ2-7, with 8 bases lining up with TRBD1. The CDR3 contains 14 residues. With V trimmed by 8 bases and J by 4 bases, 10 bases remained unmatched. Per germline, CDR1 LNHDA and CDR2 SQIVND (reference sequence). The CDR3 protein is CASAAGGSFYEQYF. The CDR3 DNA reads TGTGCCAGTGCTGCAGGGGGCTCTTTTTACGAGCAGTACTTC. Full variable domain (remainder filled in from reference TRBV19 and TRBJ2-7): DGGITQSPKYLFRKEGQNVTLSCEQNLNHDAMYWYRQDPGQGLRLIYYSQIVNDFQKGDIAEGYSVSREKKESFPLTVTSAQKNPTAFYLCASAAGGSFYEQYFGPGTRLTVT.

This chain links TRBV10-1 with TRBJ2-7; D unresolved. Germline CDR1 reads WNHNN; CDR2 reads SYGVQD (reference sequence). There are 13 residues in the CDR3. V lost 3 bases and J 4 bases, leaving 10 bases between the germline ends. Here the CDR3 reads CASSDRRFYEQYF. In DNA, the CDR3 is TGCGCCAGCAGTGATAGGAGATTTTACGAGCAGTACTTC.

This chain connects TRBV19 to TRBJ1-1, with TRBD1 as a possible D gene (5 bases). V lost 4 bases and J lost 6, with 6 bases in between. The CDR3 length is 11 residues. CDR1 is LNHDA and CDR2 is SQIVND in the germline V gene (reference sequence). CDR3 sequence (DNA): TGTGCCAGTAGTAAAGGGGCTGAAGCTTTCTTT. Its protein is CASSKGAEAFF.

Comment on this clone: Different DNA sequences within this sample yield the same CDR3. The J gene is TRBJ2-1, the V gene TRBV4-3; 7 bases fit TRBD2. The CDR3 consists of 15 residues. The germline gives CDR1 LGHNA, CDR2 YSLEER. V lost 0 bases and J lost 3; bases outside the gene matches: 2. CDR3: CASSQDLAVYNEQFF. The CDR3 nucleotides read TGCGCCAGCAGCCAAGACCTAGCGGTCTACAATGAGCAGTTCTTC.